This TCR beta chain was sequenced in a study of cytomegalovirus exposure and HLA in healthy donors. PCR primers comprised 60 Vbeta and 13 Jbeta primers. Profiling relied on immunoSEQ multiplex PCR, and the TCRdb table lists in-frame clones only, not all of them. In the table there are around 82,000 clones, about 79% of which are singletons. CDR3 length: 14 amino acids. The germline V gene encodes CDR1 LNHDA and CDR2 SQIVND (reference sequence). V shed 10 bases, J shed 6 bases, and the junction held 11 bases outside the gene matches. Material: PBMCs. The TCR originated in a male donor in good health and CMV-seropositive. The chain carries TRBV19 and TRBJ1-5; 8 nucleotides align to TRBD1. CDR3 sequence (DNA): TGTGCCACCGGACAGGGCCGGGGACTTCAGCCCCAGCATTTT. Its protein product is CATGQGRGLQPQHF.